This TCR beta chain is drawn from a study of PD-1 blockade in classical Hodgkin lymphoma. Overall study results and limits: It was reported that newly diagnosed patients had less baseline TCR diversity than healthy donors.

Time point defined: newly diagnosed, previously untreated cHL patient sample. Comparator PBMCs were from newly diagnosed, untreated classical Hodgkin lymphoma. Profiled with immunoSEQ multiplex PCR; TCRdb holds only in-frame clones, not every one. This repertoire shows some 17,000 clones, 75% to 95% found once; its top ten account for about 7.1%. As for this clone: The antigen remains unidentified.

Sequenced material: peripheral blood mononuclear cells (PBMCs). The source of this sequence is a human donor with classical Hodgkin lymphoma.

The CDR3 nucleotides read TGTGCCAGCTCACCTAGACAGGGTGTCGAGCAGTACTTC. It is translated as CASSPRQGVEQYF. The rearrangement uses TRBV18 and TRBJ2-7, with 7 positions matching TRBD1. With 3 bases clipped from V and 6 bases from J, the junction kept 5 bases outside the gene matches. CDR1 is KGHSH and CDR2 is LQKENI in the germline V gene. CDR3 length equals 13 residues.